One and the same sample provided the 20 T cell receptor beta chains below, sequenced in a study of human T cells and chemical hapten exposure (dated by TCRdb to about 2021). Receptors were amplified or captured by RACE. The listed sequencing device is NextSeq 500. TCRdb took the public reads, trimmed them with fastp at Q25, ran MiXCR for clone calling and kept in-frame beta chains. Each record represents a unique CDR3 protein, reported with the most common genes and DNA among its rows. The sample table records 33,000 or so distinct CDR3 sequences; roughly 12% of these occur just once. Roughly 2% of the sample rests with the top ten. This specimen's time point label, interpreted: pre-sensitization, week 0. This specimen's treatment or condition label, interpreted: therapeutic diphenylcyclopropenone sensitization with weekly scalp DPC. Total RNA was extracted from unfractionated whole blood that had been collected in Tempus Blood RNA tubes.

Sequenced here: whole blood, sampled in connection with sensitization to the hapten diphenylcyclopropenone (DPC). The receptors come from a woman in her 40s with alopecia areata. Some clones in this sample may be carry-over from other donors' samples.

The chain combines TRBV7-2 with TRBJ1-1; D uncertain. V lost 3 bases and J lost 11, with 25 bases in between. Germline CDR1 and CDR2: SGHTA and FQGNSA. This CDR3 comprises 16 residues. CDR3 protein: CASSFSVEGSILGAFF. Written as DNA, the CDR3 is TGTGCCAGCAGCTTTTCTGTCGAGGGATCTATACTTGGGGCTTTCTTT.

The CDR3 DNA is TGTGCCAGCAGCGTAGGTGGACAGGGGGCCTACGAGCAGTACTTC. The encoded protein is CASSVGGQGAYEQYF. V is TRBV9 and J is TRBJ2-7; 10 bases match TRBD1. With 0 bases clipped from V and 2 bases from J, the junction kept 2 bases outside the gene matches. Germline V gene sequence: CDR1 SGDLS, CDR2 YYNGEE. CDR3 length: 15 residues.

In regard to this clonotype: A single base separates this from a much larger clone, so it may be a read error. This chain uses TRBV4-1 with TRBJ1-1, with D hard to call. Germline CDR1 reads MGHRA; CDR2 reads YSYEKL. The CDR3 spans 16 residues. V was pared by 5 bases and J by 7 bases, with 23 bases between. CDR3 DNA: TGCGCCAGCAGCTCCGGAGCGGAATCCCTTGACATTGAAGCTTTCTTT. As protein: CASSSGAESLDIEAFF.

The table lists this clonotype with many counts. The chain employs TRBV5-1 and TRBJ2-7, with 9 bases identical to TRBD1. Per germline, CDR1 SGHRS and CDR2 YFSETQ. The ends lost 4 bases at V and 6 bases at J; junction bases unmatched: 2. This CDR3 contains 12 residues. CDR3 nucleotides: TGCGCCAGCAGCCGGGACAGGGTCGAGCAGTACTTC. Its translation: CASSRDRVEQYF.

This clonotype was observed a few times. The rearrangement uses TRBV19 and TRBJ2-5; no firm D call. V lost 3 bases and J lost 2, with 7 bases in between. The CDR3 sequence is 13 residues long. Germline values: CDR1 LNHDA, CDR2 SQIVND (reference sequence). CDR3 amino acids: CASSMGHQETQYF. The CDR3 region has the DNA TGTGCCAGTAGTATGGGTCATCAAGAGACCCAGTACTTC.

This clonotype showed up many times. This chain links TRBV7-3 with TRBJ2-7, with TRBD2 matching over 12 bases. The CDR3 extends over 14 amino acids. Germline V gene data show CDR1 as SGHTA and CDR2 as FQGTGA. Losses at the gene ends were 5 bases for V and 7 bases for J; bases not matched to a gene: 6. The CDR3 is CASSPGGLAGEQYF. Here the CDR3 DNA reads TGTGCCAGCAGCCCAGGCGGACTAGCGGGGGAGCAGTACTTC.

The CDR3, as DNA: TGTGCCAGCAGCCCCCTCCAAAATGAGCAGTTCTTC. Protein sequence: CASSPLQNEQFF. This chain links TRBV28 with TRBJ2-1; D gene uncertain. This CDR3 contains 12 residues. V was shortened by 6 bases and J by 7 bases, with 10 bases between the two germline ends. Per germline, CDR1 MDHEN and CDR2 SYDVKM. The variable domain in full, with the rest retrieved from reference TRBV28 and TRBJ2-1, is DVKVTQSSRYLVKRTGEKVFLECVQDMDHENMFWYRQDPGLGLRLIYFSYDVKMKEKGDIPEGYSVSREKKERFSLILESASTNQTSMYLCASSPLQNEQFFGPGTRLTVL.

This rearrangement joins TRBV7-9 to TRBJ2-5; D not certain. The CDR3 has 11 residues. Germline V gene data show CDR1 as SEHNR and CDR2 as FQNEAQ (reference sequence). The germline V and J ends were trimmed by 6 bases and 1 base, with 3 bases remaining between them. CDR3 sequence: CASRAQETQYF. The CDR3 DNA sequence: TGTGCCAGCAGGGCCCAAGAGACCCAGTACTTC.

This clonotype appeared many times. In DNA form, the CDR3 reads TGTGCCAGCAGTCTTCAGCGGGGCACAGATACGCAGTATTTT. This sequence encodes CASSLQRGTDTQYF. The rearrangement joins TRBV7-8 to TRBJ2-3; weak D call: TRBD2 (6 bases). The V end lost 6 bases, the J end lost 1 base, and 11 bases lay between the germline ends. Looked up from germline, CDR1 is SGHVS and CDR2 is FQNEAQ. CDR3 length: 14 residues.

This clonotype was recorded many times. The CDR3 coding sequence is TGTGCCAGCAGTGGCTCTGGGGCCAACGTCCTGACTTTC. Translated: CASSGSGANVLTF. V gene TRBV12-3 or TRBV12-4 combines with J gene TRBJ2-6; D is unresolved. Trimming removed 5 bases at V and 0 bases at J, with 2 bases between. The CDR3 has 13 amino acids.

This clonotype was seen a few times. The rearrangement joins TRBV28 to TRBJ2-4; D is possibly TRBD1 or TRBD2 (5 bases each). Germline CDR1 MDHEN, CDR2 SYDVKM. This CDR3 is 13 amino acids long. V lost 7 bases and J lost 5, with 12 bases in between. This CDR3 reads CASNYGDQNIQYF. The CDR3 nucleotides read TGTGCCAGCAATTACGGGGACCAAAACATTCAGTACTTC.

The rearrangement joins TRBV29-1 to TRBJ2-1; D possibly matches TRBD1 or TRBD2 (6 bases each). This CDR3 region has 15 residues. Germline loops: CDR1 SQVTM, CDR2 ANQGSEA. V shed 7 bases and J shed 0 bases, with 16 bases lying between them. The CDR3 here is CSARDTGDSYNEQFF. The CDR3 DNA is TGCAGCGCGCGGGACACCGGGGACTCCTACAATGAGCAGTTCTTC.

In its sample, this clonotype is medium-sized. This sequence joins TRBV21-1 and TRBJ2-7; no DNA check was done on the table's D call, TRBD1. TRBV21-1 is labeled a pseudogene. The CDR3 loop spans 14 amino acids. The CDR3 region has the DNA TGTGCCAGCCCCCGAGGGGGGGAACCCTACGAGCAGTACTTC. Protein sequence: CASPRGGEPYEQYF.

This chain uses TRBV29-1 with TRBJ2-7; TRBD1 matches 9 bases. The CDR3 spans 15 residues. Germline values: CDR1 SQVTM, CDR2 ANQGSEA. V gave up 6 bases and J gave up 2 bases; unmatched junction bases: 11. The CDR3 here is CSVLKLRDRAYEQYF. CDR3 sequence (DNA): TGCAGCGTACTCAAACTCCGGGACAGGGCCTACGAGCAGTACTTC.

This clonotype was counted at least ten times. The rearrangement joins TRBV9 to TRBJ2-7; perhaps TRBD1 as D (5 bases). Trimming shortened V by 2 bases and J by 5 bases, and 11 bases separated the two germline ends. This CDR3 comprises 13 residues. Germline V gene lookup returns CDR1 SGDLS and CDR2 YYNGEE. The CDR3 sequence: CASSVQGFDEQYF. The CDR3 nucleotides are TGTGCCAGCAGCGTTCAGGGTTTCGACGAGCAGTACTTC.

This clonotype was seen more than once but under ten times. The chain couples TRBV3-1 to TRBJ1-1, with D hard to call. CDR1 and CDR2 from the germline V gene are LGHDT and YNNKEL (reference sequence). The CDR3 is 13 amino acids. V lost 0 bases to trimming and J lost 5 bases, with 7 bases between them. The CDR3 DNA is TGTGCCAGCAGCCAAGAATTAGAAACTGAAGCTTTCTTT. Its translation: CASSQELETEAFF.

There are many counts of this clonotype. The chain joins TRBV20-1 to TRBJ2-3; 12 nucleotides agree with TRBD2. This CDR3 has 16 residues. The trim removed 3 bases at V and 6 bases at J, leaving 10 bases unmatched. The V gene's germline CDR1 is DFQATT and CDR2 SNEGSKA (reference sequence). The CDR3 reads CSASRLAGGSGDTQYF. CDR3 DNA: TGCAGTGCTAGTCGGCTAGCGGGAGGGTCCGGGGATACGCAGTATTTT.

The chain uses TRBV6-2 or TRBV6-3 and TRBJ2-7; D ambiguous. This CDR3 comprises 13 residues. Trimming stripped 2 bases from V and 2 bases from J, with 7 bases between. Per the germline V gene, CDR1 is MNHEY and CDR2 is SVGEGT. The CDR3 DNA reads TGTGCCAGCAGTTACGTGTCCGCCTACGAGCAGTACTTC. Its protein is CASSYVSAYEQYF.

As concerns this clonotype: This may be a read error: a much more frequent sequence differs by one nucleotide. The V call is TRBV6-5, the J call TRBJ2-3; the match to TRBD2 covers 15 bases. The length of the CDR3 is 18 residues. CDR1 MNHEY and CDR2 SVGAGI come from the germline V gene. The CDR3 DNA follows: TGTGCCAGCAGTTATTTGGGACTAGCGGGGGGTAGCACAGAAACGCAGTATTTT. Translation: CASSYLGLAGGSTETQYF.

The V call is TRBV12-3 or TRBV12-4, the J call TRBJ1-4; perhaps TRBD1 as D (5 bases). The V end was cut by 1 base, the J end by 1 base, with 7 bases between. The CDR3 has 15 amino acids. CDR3 loop: CASSLGDETNEKLFF. The CDR3 DNA reads as TGTGCCAGCAGTTTAGGGGACGAAACTAATGAAAAACTGTTTTTT.